Following are 22 T cell receptor beta chains from one sample sequenced in a study of blood T cell repertoires in COVID-19. Only in-frame clones appear in the TCRdb table, and some are missing; sequencing was by immunoSEQ multiplex PCR. The data hold around 200,000 clones, with roughly 80% observed a single time. The specimen was peripheral blood. Receptor source: a human donor in a cohort sampled during active COVID-19.

The V call is TRBV7-9, the J call TRBJ2-5; TRBD1 matches at 7 bases. The germline CDR1 and CDR2 sequences are SEHNR and FQNEAQ (reference sequence). J lost 5 bases, V lost 3 bases, and 3 bases had no gene match. The CDR3 has 13 amino acids. CDR3 residues: CASSLGQWETQYF. The CDR3, as DNA: TGTGCCAGCAGCTTGGGACAGTGGGAGACCCAGTACTTC.

The chain's CDR3 is CASRWGEETQYF. CDR3 bases: TGTGCCAGCCGATGGGGGGAAGAGACCCAGTACTTC. V and J are TRBV12-3 or TRBV12-4 and TRBJ2-5; D might be TRBD2 (6 bases). The CDR3 spans 12 residues. Between the trimmed V and J ends, which lost 8 bases and 3 bases, there was a span of 10 bases.

The chain couples TRBV12-3 or TRBV12-4 to TRBJ1-1; D is possibly TRBD1 (6 bases). This CDR3 is built from 13 residues. V lost 5 bases and J 5 bases, leaving 12 bases between the germline ends. In nucleotides, the CDR3 is TGTGCCAGCAGTGTACAGGGTGGTACTGAAGCTTTCTTT. Protein sequence: CASSVQGGTEAFF.

DNA of the CDR3: TGTGCCAGCAGTGAAACCGTATTGAGGAATAGCAATCAGCCCCAGCATTTT. Translation: CASSETVLRNSNQPQHF. The chain is built from TRBV2 and TRBJ1-5; no clear D. V gave up 2 bases and J gave up 0 bases, with 14 bases separating them. The germline V gene has CDR1 SNHLY and CDR2 FYNNEI. CDR3 size: 17 residues.

The rearrangement uses TRBV6-6 and TRBJ2-7, with TRBD2 identical over 9 bases. V lost 5 bases, J lost 2 bases, and 7 bases stayed unmatched. The germline V gene encodes CDR1 MNHNY and CDR2 SVGAGI (reference sequence). The CDR3 extends over 15 amino acids. CDR3 region: CASSPKAGGTYEQYF. In nucleotides, the CDR3 is TGTGCCAGCAGTCCAAAAGCGGGGGGCACCTACGAGCAGTACTTC.

In DNA form, the CDR3 reads TGTGCCAGCTCACCTCACCAGGCAGTCAACTCCTACGAGCAGTACTTC. The encoded protein is CASSPHQAVNSYEQYF. The chain links TRBV18 to TRBJ2-7; D unresolved. V lost 3 bases and J 0 bases, leaving 15 bases between the germline ends. Germline V CDR1 and CDR2: KGHSH, LQKENI. CDR3 length equals 16 residues. The full variable domain, with the rest looked up from reference TRBV18 and TRBJ2-7, is NAGVMQNPRHLVRRRGQEARLRCSPMKGHSHVYWYRQLPEEGLKFMVYLQKENIIDESGMPKERFSAEFPKEGPSILRIQQVVRGDSAAYFCASSPHQAVNSYEQYFGPGTRLTVT.

V usage is TRBV5-5 and J usage is TRBJ2-7; maybe TRBD2 (6 bases). The length of the CDR3 is 17 residues. Between the trimmed V and J ends, which lost 0 bases and 3 bases, there was a span of 19 bases. CDR1 is SGHKS and CDR2 is YYEKEE in the germline V gene (reference sequence). As DNA, the CDR3 is TGTGCCAGCAGCTTGGAACGGGGGAGAGGAGAAATCTACGAGCAGTACTTC. It specifies CASSLERGRGEIYEQYF.

This clone showed up just once. V and J are TRBV29-1 and TRBJ2-1; tentatively, D is TRBD2 (5 bases). The germline V and J ends were trimmed by 7 bases and 9 bases, with 19 bases remaining between them. This CDR3 region has 13 residues. In germline, CDR1 is SQVTM, CDR2 ANQGSEA. CDR3 amino acids: CSARPHPEGEQFF. DNA of the CDR3: TGCAGCGCTCGACCCCACCCAGAGGGTGAGCAGTTCTTC.

The chain has TRBV14 and TRBJ2-7; 7 bases map to TRBD2. This CDR3 region has 13 residues. Trimming removed 4 bases from V and 4 bases from J; junction bases left unmatched: 4. Germline assignment: CDR1 SGHDN and CDR2 FVKESK. The CDR3 protein is CASSLGRGYEQYF. CDR3 DNA: TGTGCCAGCAGCCTTGGGAGGGGTTACGAGCAGTACTTC. Filled out from reference TRBV14 and TRBJ2-7, the complete variable domain reads EAGVTQFPSHSVIEKGQTVTLRCDPISGHDNLYWYRRVMGKEIKFLLHFVKESKQDESGMPNNRFLAERTGGTYSTLKVQPAELEDSGVYFCASSLGRGYEQYFGPGTRLTVT.

The DNA for the CDR3 is TGTGCCAGCAGCTCCGGGACAGAAAGTGAAAAACTGTTTTTT. It translates to CASSSGTESEKLFF. This rearrangement joins TRBV7-2 to TRBJ1-4, with 7 bases fitting TRBD1. This CDR3 region has 14 residues. With 4 bases clipped from V and 7 bases from J, the junction kept 6 bases outside the gene matches. CDR1 is SGHTA, CDR2 FQGNSA, per germline.

The V and J genes are TRBV30 and TRBJ1-1, with 8 bases lining up with TRBD1. With V trimmed by 0 bases and J by 4 bases, 7 bases remained unmatched. CDR1 and CDR2 from the germline V gene are GTSNPN and SVGIG (reference sequence). The CDR3 contains 15 residues. The CDR3 is CAWSVLATGGTEAFF. Here the CDR3 DNA reads TGTGCCTGGAGTGTACTCGCAACAGGGGGCACTGAAGCTTTCTTT.

Only a few counts were recorded for this clone. The chain has TRBV5-1 and TRBJ2-3; possible D gene TRBD2, 5 bases. This CDR3 is 14 amino acids long. V lost 0 bases and J lost 2, with 7 bases in between. The germline V gene encodes CDR1 SGHRS and CDR2 YFSETQ. The DNA of the CDR3 is TGCGCCAGCAGCTTGGCCGACTACACAGATACGCAGTATTTT. Amino acids: CASSLADYTDTQYF.

This chain joins TRBV3-1 (or the pseudogene TRBV3-2) and TRBJ1-1, with 7 bases identical to TRBD1. J lost 6 bases, V lost 2 bases, and 6 bases had no gene match. CDR3 length: 14 amino acids. The V gene's germline CDR1 is LGHDT and CDR2 YNNKEL (reference sequence). CDR3 residues: CASSQISGQAEAFF. The CDR3 DNA is TGTGCCAGCAGCCAAATATCTGGACAGGCTGAAGCTTTCTTT.

This clone was recorded a few times. The J gene is TRBJ1-1, the V gene TRBV12-3 or TRBV12-4; D not certain. CDR3 size: 13 residues. Trimming left V 5 bases short and J 1 base short, with 8 bases between. The CDR3 sequence: CASSPRGNTEAFF. In DNA form, the CDR3 reads TGTGCCAGCAGTCCACGGGGGAACACTGAAGCTTTCTTT.

CDR3 in amino acids: CASSEAGAGVSQPQHF. DNA of the CDR3: TGTGCCAGCAGTGAAGCAGGAGCAGGGGTAAGTCAGCCCCAGCATTTT. The chain couples TRBV6-1 to TRBJ1-5, with D possibly matching TRBD1 (6 bases). V was trimmed by 0 bases and J by 6 bases, leaving 15 bases between them. This CDR3 contains 16 residues. Looked up from germline, CDR1 is MNHNS and CDR2 is SASEGT.

With respect to this clone: Other DNA sequences within the sample encode an identical CDR3. The V gene is TRBV3-1 (or the pseudogene TRBV3-2), the J gene TRBJ2-7; TRBD2 is a possible D gene (6 bases). The V gene lost 3 bases and the J gene lost 2 bases, with 8 bases spanning the gap. This CDR3 has 13 residues. Per the germline V gene, CDR1 is LGHDT and CDR2 is YNNKEL (reference sequence). CDR3 protein: CASSQGGPYEQYF. The CDR3, as DNA: TGTGCCAGCAGCCAGGGGGGTCCCTACGAGCAGTACTTC.

The CDR3 coding sequence is TGTGCCAGCAGTGATATAAGGGGTTCCGAGCAGTACTTC. It specifies CASSDIRGSEQYF. The chain joins TRBV12-3 or TRBV12-4 to TRBJ2-7; TRBD1 might be the D (5 bases). The CDR3 length is 13 residues. V lost 5 bases, J lost 6 bases, and 14 bases lay in between.

The chain carries TRBV5-1 and TRBJ1-2; D is perhaps TRBD1 (5 bases). This CDR3 has 12 residues. Germline V gene sequence: CDR1 SGHRS, CDR2 YFSETQ. Deletions cut 5 bases from V and 6 bases from J, with 11 bases between. This CDR3 reads CASSRQGNGYTF. CDR3 DNA sequence: TGCGCCAGCAGTCGCCAGGGTAATGGCTACACCTTC.

The rearrangement uses TRBV6-5 and TRBJ2-5; 7 nucleotides line up with TRBD1. The V segment lost 6 bases and the J segment 1 base; nucleotides outside the gene matches: 5. The CDR3 is made up of 14 amino acids. Looked up from germline, CDR1 is MNHEY and CDR2 is SVGAGI. CDR3 bases: TGTGCCAGCAGGATGACAGGGACCCAAGAGACCCAGTACTTC. Its translation: CASRMTGTQETQYF.

The chain employs TRBV25-1 and TRBJ2-1, with D possibly TRBD1 on 6 matching bases. The CDR3 sequence is 16 residues long. Germline CDR1 reads MGHDK; CDR2 reads SYGVNS. Trimming took off 4 bases at V and 4 bases at J, with 17 bases between the two ends. CDR3 coding DNA: TGTGCCAGCAGTGCAAACCGGGACATACCTTACAATGAGCAGTTCTTC. Translating it yields CASSANRDIPYNEQFF.

This chain joins TRBV12-3 or TRBV12-4 and TRBJ1-2; 7 bases line up with TRBD1. After removal of 3 bases from V and 14 bases from J, the junction contained 9 bases not matched to a gene. There are 12 residues in the CDR3. The DNA of the CDR3 is TGTGCCAGCAGTTTTAGGACAGGCGCGAGGACCTTC. It specifies CASSFRTGARTF.

This rearrangement joins TRBV4-2 to TRBJ2-1; 10 positions agree with TRBD1. Germline V gene lookup returns CDR1 LGHNA and CDR2 YNFKEQ. The trim removed 2 bases at V and 7 bases at J, leaving 8 bases unmatched. CDR3 length equals 16 residues. CDR3 sequence: CASSQNGQGGKNEQFF. The CDR3 DNA sequence: TGTGCCAGCAGCCAAAACGGACAGGGGGGAAAGAATGAGCAGTTCTTC.